The 2 T cell receptor beta chains below were found in one sample sequenced in a study of blood T cells in healthy people across ages. The second PCR ran roughly 7 to 12 cycles with a sample-barcoded 5' primer and J-beta primers. Via MiXCR, TCRdb re-called the 5' RACE reads, giving one row per CDR3 protein. The profile covers around 870,000 distinct CDR3 sequences, with under 30% appearing a single time and around 15% taken by the ten largest. Specimen: blood. These receptors came from a woman older than 75 in good health.

This clonotype showed up many times. The J gene is TRBJ2-1, the V gene TRBV7-9; 9 nucleotides align to TRBD2. J was trimmed by 3 bases and V by 1 base; bases with no gene match: 1. There are 15 residues in the CDR3. The germline V gene has CDR1 SEHNR and CDR2 FQNEAQ (reference sequence). CDR3 residues: CASSLVAGVYNEQFF. In DNA, the CDR3 is TGTGCCAGCAGCTTAGTAGCGGGGGTCTACAATGAGCAGTTCTTC.

V is TRBV11-3 and J is TRBJ1-6; weak D call: TRBD1 (5 bases). This CDR3 spans 19 amino acids. Germline loops: CDR1 SGHNT, CDR2 YENEEA. Trimming pared 5 bases from V and 7 bases from J, leaving 27 bases between. CDR3: CASSQELSGRSGGNSPLHF. The CDR3 bases are TGTGCCAGCAGCCAAGAACTGTCAGGGCGGAGTGGAGGCAATTCACCCCTCCACTTT.